The next 28 T cell receptor beta chains were all read from a single sample in a study of blood T cell repertoires in COVID-19. Produced via immunoSEQ multiplex PCR; TCRdb's table is partial and in-frame only. Seen here are about 200,000 clones, 82% observed once, and the top ten hold roughly 6.9%. The sequenced material came from peripheral blood. These receptors were obtained from a human donor with acute or convalescent COVID-19. The donor label of this sample is uncertain.

The chain has TRBV2 and TRBJ1-2; 9 bases match TRBD1. Trimming removed 7 bases from V and 5 bases from J; junction bases left unmatched: 5. From germline, CDR1 is SNHLY and CDR2 FYNNEI. The CDR3 totals 13 residues. The CDR3 is CASNRDRDYGYTF. The CDR3 DNA reads as TGTGCCAGCAATCGGGACAGGGATTATGGCTACACCTTC.

CDR3 nucleotide sequence: TGTGCCAGCAGTGACGGAACAGGGGGTCATTCACCCCTCCACTTT. This translates into CASSDGTGGHSPLHF. The gene calls are TRBV6-1 and TRBJ1-6, with 8 bases identical to TRBD1. This CDR3 has 15 amino acids. The V gene's germline CDR1 is MNHNS and CDR2 SASEGT. V gave up 3 bases and J gave up 8 bases; unmatched junction bases: 6.

V usage is TRBV21-1 and J usage is TRBJ1-4. TRBV21-1 is designated a pseudogene. The CDR3 is 14 amino acids. The CDR3 reads CASSKAGSREKLFF. The CDR3, as DNA: TGTGCCAGCAGCAAAGCTGGGAGTCGTGAAAAACTGTTTTTT.

In this sample, this clone turned up a few times. This rearrangement joins TRBV7-3 to TRBJ1-6, with 7 bases fitting TRBD1. J lost 0 bases, V lost 6 bases, and 11 bases had no gene match. CDR1 SGHTA and CDR2 FQGTGA come from the germline V gene. The CDR3 contains 18 residues. The CDR3 region is CASSRTGSVSSYNSPLHF. DNA for the CDR3: TGTGCCAGCAGTCGGACAGGTTCCGTGAGCTCCTATAATTCACCCCTCCACTTT.

The chain is built from TRBV6-5 and TRBJ2-1; no firm D call. Germline CDR1 reads MNHEY; CDR2 reads SVGAGI. V was trimmed by 0 bases and J by 2 bases, leaving 11 bases between them. The CDR3 consists of 16 residues. The CDR3 here is CASSYSSPLAYNEQFF. In DNA form, the CDR3 reads TGTGCCAGCAGTTACTCGAGCCCGTTAGCCTACAATGAGCAGTTCTTC.

The chain employs TRBV12-1 and TRBJ2-5; the table's D call, TRBD2, was not checked against the DNA. TRBV12-1 is assigned pseudogene status. This CDR3 comprises 17 residues. CDR3 protein: CASSDRLAGHCQETQYF. In nucleotides, the CDR3 is TGTGCCAGCAGCGACAGACTAGCGGGACATTGTCAAGAGACCCAGTACTTC.

J is TRBJ2-3 and V is TRBV9; 12 nucleotides agree with TRBD2. The CDR3 loop spans 19 amino acids. V dropped 0 bases and J dropped 0; count of bases not matched to a gene: 8. Germline-derived CDR1 and CDR2 are SGDLS and YYNGEE. DNA of the CDR3: TGTGCCAGCAGCGTAGGAACTAGCGGGAGGTACATGAGCACAGATACGCAGTATTTT. Its protein is CASSVGTSGRYMSTDTQYF.

This CDR3 reads CASSLGMGISYEQYF. The CDR3 DNA sequence: TGCGCCAGCAGCTTGGGGATGGGCATATCCTACGAGCAGTACTTC. The chain recombines TRBV5-1 with TRBJ2-7; D remains ambiguous. Deletions cut 0 bases from V and 1 base from J, with 11 bases between. Per germline, CDR1 SGHRS and CDR2 YFSETQ. The CDR3 has 15 residues.

This rearrangement joins TRBV19 to TRBJ1-2, with TRBD1 identical over 7 bases. The CDR3 loop spans 17 amino acids. Unmatched junction bases numbered 11, after V lost 4 bases and J lost 0 bases. From germline, CDR1 is LNHDA and CDR2 SQIVND (reference sequence). CDR3 DNA: TGTGCCAGTAGTACCACCTCCGGGACAGCTACTAACTATGGCTACACCTTC. Its translation is CASSTTSGTATNYGYTF.

Written as DNA, the CDR3 is TGTGCCAGTAGAAAGGCACAGGGGTTCGTGTCTAATGAAAAACTGTTTTTT. Its protein product is CASRKAQGFVSNEKLFF. V usage is TRBV19 and J usage is TRBJ1-4; TRBD1 matches 7 bases. This CDR3 has 17 residues. V lost 6 bases and J lost 3; bases outside the gene matches: 13. CDR1 and CDR2 (germline): LNHDA, SQIVND (reference sequence).

The chain is built from TRBV27 and TRBJ2-1, with TRBD2 matching 7 bases. In germline, CDR1 is MNHEY, CDR2 SMNVEV (reference sequence). With 3 bases clipped from V and 6 bases from J, the junction kept 8 bases outside the gene matches. This CDR3 has 15 residues. The DNA for the CDR3 is TGTGCCAGCAGTTTTTTGTCGGGACTAACCAATGAGCAGTTCTTC. This encodes CASSFLSGLTNEQFF.

CDR3 nucleotide sequence: TGCGCCACCCGGGTTCTAGCGGGAGTCCACTACGAGCAGTACTTC. Residues: CATRVLAGVHYEQYF. This chain joins TRBV5-1 and TRBJ2-7; TRBD2 aligns across 10 bases. CDR3 length equals 15 residues. The germline CDR1 and CDR2 sequences are SGHRS and YFSETQ. V gave up 9 bases and J gave up 3 bases; unmatched junction bases: 12.

The V gene is TRBV6-5, the J gene TRBJ2-1, with 7 nucleotides matching TRBD2. Germline lookup yields CDR1 MNHEY and CDR2 SVGAGI. V was pared by 6 bases and J by 7 bases, with 9 bases of the junction left unmatched. The CDR3 has 14 residues. CDR3 amino acids: CASRGRERWNEQFF. The CDR3 nucleotides are TGTGCCAGCAGGGGGCGGGAGAGGTGGAATGAGCAGTTCTTC.

The chain is built from TRBV5-1 and TRBJ1-1, with TRBD1 identical over 7 bases. J lost 1 base, V lost 5 bases, and 5 bases had no gene match. Per germline, CDR1 SGHRS and CDR2 YFSETQ. The CDR3 consists of 14 residues. The CDR3 DNA follows: TGCGCCAGCAGGCGGACAGGCGAGAACACTGAAGCTTTCTTT. Its protein is CASRRTGENTEAFF.

For the CDR3, the DNA is TGTGCCAGCAGCGGCGGGACAGTAAATTCACCCCTCCACTTT. The encoded protein is CASSGGTVNSPLHF. The chain combines TRBV9 with TRBJ1-6; TRBD1 aligns across 7 bases. This CDR3 region has 14 residues. Trimming at V came to 3 bases and at J to 7 bases, leaving 4 bases not matched to a gene. The V gene's germline CDR1 is SGDLS and CDR2 YYNGEE.

J is TRBJ2-5 and V is TRBV5-6; TRBD2 matches at 12 bases. The length of the CDR3 is 15 residues. V lost 2 bases and J lost 5; bases outside the gene matches: 4. Germline loops: CDR1 SGHDT, CDR2 YYEEEE. The CDR3 region has the DNA TGTGCCAGCAGCTTTCCTAGCGGGAGGGCTGAGACCCAGTACTTC. Its protein product is CASSFPSGRAETQYF.

The chain links TRBV11-2 to TRBJ2-5; the D gene is possibly TRBD1 (5 bases). The V end lost 3 bases, the J end lost 0 bases, and 14 bases lay between the germline ends. This CDR3 is built from 16 residues. Germline-derived CDR1 and CDR2 are SGHAT and FQNNGV. CDR3 bases: TGTGCCAGCAGCTTCGACAGAACGACGTACCAAGAGACCCAGTACTTC. This encodes CASSFDRTTYQETQYF. The whole variable domain, filled in from reference TRBV11-2 and TRBJ2-5, reads EAGVAQSPRYKIIEKRQSVAFWCNPISGHATLYWYQQILGQGPKLLIQFQNNGVVDDSQLPKDRFSAERLKGVDSTLKIQPAKLEDSAVYLCASSFDRTTYQETQYFGPGTRLLVL.

This clone turned up a few times. This chain uses TRBV11-1 with TRBJ1-1; possible D gene TRBD1, 6 bases. Germline V lookup: CDR1 SGHAT, CDR2 FQDESV (reference sequence). Trimming removed 5 bases from V and 1 base from J, with 11 bases in between. The length of the CDR3 is 14 residues. This chain's CDR3 is CASSHWTENTEAFF. The CDR3 DNA follows: TGTGCCAGCAGCCACTGGACAGAGAACACTGAAGCTTTCTTT.

The chain combines TRBV30 with TRBJ1-4; a weak D match, TRBD1 (6 bases). Trimming stripped 6 bases from V and 7 bases from J, with 15 bases between. The germline gives CDR1 GTSNPN, CDR2 SVGIG (reference sequence). The CDR3 runs 13 residues. CDR3 in amino acids: CACGGALGEKLFF. The DNA of the CDR3 is TGTGCCTGCGGGGGGGCACTCGGTGAAAAACTGTTTTTT.

The V and J genes are TRBV7-2 and TRBJ2-1; D call uncertain. In germline, CDR1 is SGHTA, CDR2 FQGNSA. The CDR3 runs 15 residues. V was pared by 1 base and J by 4 bases, with 11 bases between. Here the CDR3 DNA reads TGTGCCAGCAGCTTAGACTATGGAGAGTACAATGAGCAGTTCTTC. Translating gives CASSLDYGEYNEQFF.

This chain connects TRBV5-1 to TRBJ2-7; D possibly corresponds to TRBD2 (6 bases). The V end lost 5 bases, the J end lost 6 bases, and 12 bases lay between the germline ends. CDR1 and CDR2 from the germline V gene are SGHRS and YFSETQ. CDR3 length: 12 amino acids. The CDR3 nucleotides are TGCGCCAGCAGAATAGGAGGGAGCGAGCAGTACTTC. Translation: CASRIGGSEQYF.

J is TRBJ2-7 and V is TRBV19; D unresolved. Trimming left V 4 bases short and J 2 bases short, with 12 bases between. Germline V gene sequence: CDR1 LNHDA, CDR2 SQIVND (reference sequence). CDR3 size: 14 residues. DNA of the CDR3: TGTGCCAGTAGTACCGGGTCGTCTGCCTACGAGCAGTACTTC. Protein product: CASSTGSSAYEQYF.

The chain couples TRBV9 to TRBJ2-7, with D possibly TRBD1 on 6 matching bases. Germline V gives CDR1 SGDLS, CDR2 YYNGEE. Trimming stripped 2 bases from V and 2 bases from J, with 11 bases between. The CDR3 spans 14 residues. In DNA, the CDR3 is TGTGCCAGCAGCGTGACAGGTAATACCTACGAGCAGTACTTC. Translation: CASSVTGNTYEQYF.

About this clone itself: At one end the junction does not follow the germline gene, possibly because of a read error. The chain is built from TRBV29-1 and TRBJ1-5; a possible D gene is TRBD1 (5 bases). The CDR3 length is 14 residues. Germline values: CDR1 SQVTM, CDR2 ANQGSEA. The DNA for the CDR3 is TGCAGCGTCGAAGAGGCAGGGAGCAATCAGCCCCAGCATTTT. This codes for CSVEEAGSNQPQHF.

The V gene is TRBV4-1, the J gene TRBJ2-4; 11 bases align to TRBD1. The CDR3 consists of 16 residues. The V segment lost 0 bases and the J segment 11 bases; nucleotides outside the gene matches: 9. Germline V lookup: CDR1 MGHRA, CDR2 YSYEKL. In DNA form, the CDR3 reads TGCGCCAGCAGCCAAGATCAAGGACAGGGGGCTCCGGTTCAGTACTTC. Its translation is CASSQDQGQGAPVQYF.

The CDR3 region is CAISPTSGGSGEQFF. In DNA form, the CDR3 reads TGTGCCATCAGTCCGACTAGCGGGGGCTCGGGTGAGCAGTTCTTC. The V gene is TRBV10-3, the J gene TRBJ2-1, with 12 bases aligning to TRBD2. CDR1 is ENHRY, CDR2 SYGVKD, per germline. V gave up 5 bases and J gave up 9 bases; unmatched junction bases: 8. The CDR3 is 15 amino acids.

This rearrangement joins TRBV7-9 to TRBJ2-1, with D possibly matching TRBD1 (6 bases). Trimming took 1 base from V and 7 from J, leaving 8 bases between them. The CDR3 sequence is 13 residues long. The germline V gene encodes CDR1 SEHNR and CDR2 FQNEAQ (reference sequence). The CDR3 loop is CASSLGGPNEQFF. The DNA for the CDR3 is TGTGCCAGCAGCTTAGGGGGGCCGAATGAGCAGTTCTTC.

The chain links TRBV6-5 to TRBJ2-7; 7 positions match TRBD2. Germline lookup yields CDR1 MNHEY and CDR2 SVGAGI. The CDR3 loop spans 13 amino acids. V was clipped by 10 bases and J by 0 bases; unmatched bases: 6. The CDR3 sequence: CATRPSGSYEQYF. CDR3 nucleotides: TGTGCCACCCGGCCTAGCGGCTCCTACGAGCAGTACTTC.